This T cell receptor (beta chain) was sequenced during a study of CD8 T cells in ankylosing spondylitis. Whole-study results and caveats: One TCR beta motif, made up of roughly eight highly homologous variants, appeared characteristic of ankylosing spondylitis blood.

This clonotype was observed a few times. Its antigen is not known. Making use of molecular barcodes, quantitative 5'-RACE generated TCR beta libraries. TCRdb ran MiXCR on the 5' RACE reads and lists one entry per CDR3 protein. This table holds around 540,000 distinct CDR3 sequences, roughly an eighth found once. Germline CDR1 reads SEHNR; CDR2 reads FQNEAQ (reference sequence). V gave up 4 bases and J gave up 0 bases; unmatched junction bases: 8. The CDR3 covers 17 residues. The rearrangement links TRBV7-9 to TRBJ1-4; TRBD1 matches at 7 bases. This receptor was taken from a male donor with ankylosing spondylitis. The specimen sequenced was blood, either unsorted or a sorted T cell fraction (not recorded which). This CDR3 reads CASSSGQLSATNEKLFF. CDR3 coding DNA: TGTGCCAGCAGCTCGGGACAGCTTTCCGCAACTAATGAAAAACTGTTTTTT.